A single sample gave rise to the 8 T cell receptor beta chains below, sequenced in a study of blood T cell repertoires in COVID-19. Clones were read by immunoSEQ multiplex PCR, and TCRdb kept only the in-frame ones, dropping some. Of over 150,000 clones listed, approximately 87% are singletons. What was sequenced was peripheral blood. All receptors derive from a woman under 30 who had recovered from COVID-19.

CDR3 in amino acids: CASSVATTGGRSNEQFF. The CDR3 DNA reads TGTGCCAGCAGCGTAGCTACTACGGGAGGGCGATCCAATGAGCAGTTCTTC. The chain joins TRBV9 to TRBJ2-1, with 8 nucleotides matching TRBD2. This CDR3 is 17 amino acids long. Trimming cost V 0 bases and J 6 bases; bases outside gene matches: 11. Germline CDR1 reads SGDLS; CDR2 reads YYNGEE.

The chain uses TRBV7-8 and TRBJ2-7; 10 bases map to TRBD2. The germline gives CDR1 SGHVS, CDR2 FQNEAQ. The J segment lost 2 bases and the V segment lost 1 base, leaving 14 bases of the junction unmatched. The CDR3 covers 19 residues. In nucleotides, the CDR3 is TGTGCCAGCAGCTTAGGGGTCTTACGCGCTAGCGGGAGAGCCTACGAGCAGTACGTC. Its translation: CASSLGVLRASGRAYEQYV.

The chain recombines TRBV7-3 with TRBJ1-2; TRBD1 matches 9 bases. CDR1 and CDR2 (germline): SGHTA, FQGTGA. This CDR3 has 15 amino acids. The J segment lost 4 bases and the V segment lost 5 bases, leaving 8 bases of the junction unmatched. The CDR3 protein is CASSRTGGAGYGYTF. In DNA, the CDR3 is TGTGCCAGCAGCCGAACAGGGGGCGCAGGCTATGGCTACACCTTC.

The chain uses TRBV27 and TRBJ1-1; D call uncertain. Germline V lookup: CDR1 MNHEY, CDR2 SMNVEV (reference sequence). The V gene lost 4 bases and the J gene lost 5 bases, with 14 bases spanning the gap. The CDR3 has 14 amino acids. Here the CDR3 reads CASSSGYGRTEAFF. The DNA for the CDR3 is TGTGCCAGCAGTTCGGGGTACGGGCGGACTGAAGCTTTCTTT.

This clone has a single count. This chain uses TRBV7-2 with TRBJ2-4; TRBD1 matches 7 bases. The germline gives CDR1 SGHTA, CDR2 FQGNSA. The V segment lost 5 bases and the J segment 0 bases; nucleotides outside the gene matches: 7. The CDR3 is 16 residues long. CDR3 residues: CASSPRTGLAKNIQYF. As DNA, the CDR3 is TGTGCCAGCAGCCCGCGGACAGGTCTAGCCAAAAACATTCAGTACTTC.

The CDR3 DNA follows: TGTGCCAGCAGTAACGGGGGTCGGGGAAGCACAGATACGCAGTATTTT. Translation gives CASSNGGRGSTDTQYF. V usage is TRBV27 and J usage is TRBJ2-3; a weak D match, TRBD2 (6 bases). Looked up from germline, CDR1 is MNHEY and CDR2 is SMNVEV (reference sequence). V was shortened by 5 bases and J by 0 bases, with 15 bases between the two germline ends. CDR3 size: 16 residues.

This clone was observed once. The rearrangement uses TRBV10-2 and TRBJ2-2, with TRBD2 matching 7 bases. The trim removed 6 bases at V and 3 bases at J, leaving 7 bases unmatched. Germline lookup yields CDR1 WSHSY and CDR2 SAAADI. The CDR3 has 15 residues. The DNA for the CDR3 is TGCGCCAGCAGGCGGGGAGGGACGGACACCGGGGAGCTGTTTTTT. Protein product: CASRRGGTDTGELFF.

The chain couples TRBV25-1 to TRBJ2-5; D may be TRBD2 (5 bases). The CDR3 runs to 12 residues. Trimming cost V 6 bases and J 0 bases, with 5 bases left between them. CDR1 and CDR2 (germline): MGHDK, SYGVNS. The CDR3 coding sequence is TGTGCCAGCAGGCGGGACCAAGAGACCCAGTACTTC. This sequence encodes CASRRDQETQYF.